The 10 T cell receptor beta chains reported below all come from one sample, sequenced in a study of CD8+CD57+ T cells in acquired aplastic anemia. The study profiled TCR beta VDJ and CDR3 using genomic DNA as template. In TCRdb, the reads were re-called with MiXCR into one record per CDR3 protein. The sample holds fewer than 200,000 distinct CDR3 sequences, 55% to 75% seen once. Sequencing was done on a sample of sorted CD4+, CD8+, or CD8+CD57+ T cells (not recorded which) from PBMCs. The origin of the receptors is a human donor in good health.

This clonotype occurred many times. The V gene is TRBV4-1, the J gene TRBJ2-7; 9 nucleotides match TRBD2. Trimming at V came to 1 base and at J to 4 bases, leaving 5 bases not matched to a gene. There are 15 residues in the CDR3. CDR1 and CDR2 (germline): MGHRA, YSYEKL. The CDR3 sequence is CASSQGSSGTYEQYF. In DNA, the CDR3 is TGCGCCAGCAGCCAAGGGTCTAGCGGGACGTACGAGCAGTACTTC.

This CDR3 reads CASSLAGQGQSGYTF. CDR3 nucleotides: TGTGCCAGCAGCTTAGCGGGACAGGGTCAAAGTGGCTACACCTTC. The chain carries TRBV7-4 and TRBJ1-2; 9 bases line up with TRBD1. The germline CDR1 and CDR2 sequences are SGHVT and SQSDAQ. J gave up 7 bases and V 0 bases, and 6 bases lay outside the gene matches. This CDR3 comprises 15 residues.

The chain has TRBV29-1 and TRBJ1-2; D is unresolved. The germline CDR1 and CDR2 sequences are SQVTM and ANQGSEA. The CDR3 length is 12 residues. Trimming removed 7 bases from V and 7 bases from J, with 16 bases in between. CDR3 sequence reads: CSDSSGMSGYTF. The CDR3, as DNA: TGCAGCGACTCGTCCGGAATGAGTGGCTACACCTTC.

In this sample, this clonotype turned up a few times. V gene TRBV20-1 combines with J gene TRBJ2-7; TRBD2 matches 14 bases. Per the germline V gene, CDR1 is DFQATT and CDR2 is SNEGSKA (reference sequence). V lost 7 bases to trimming and J lost 0 bases; unmatched junction nucleotides: 8. The CDR3 extends over 16 amino acids. CDR3 nucleotides: TGCAGTGTAGTCAGGACTAGCGGGAGGAGCTCCTACGAGCAGTACTTC. Translating gives CSVVRTSGRSSYEQYF.

The rearrangement joins TRBV9 to TRBJ1-2; the D gene is possibly TRBD1 (6 bases). The CDR3 sequence is 14 residues long. Trimming removed 0 bases from V and 6 bases from J, with 12 bases in between. CDR1 and CDR2 from the germline V gene are SGDLS and YYNGEE. The CDR3 sequence: CASSVGGHTDGYTF. Written as DNA, the CDR3 is TGTGCCAGCAGCGTAGGGGGGCACACCGATGGCTACACCTTC.

CDR3 DNA sequence: TGTGCCACCAGTGAAGCAGCGACCGATGAGCAGTTCTTC. It is translated as CATSEAATDEQFF. The J gene is TRBJ2-1, the V gene TRBV24-1; D unclear. Germline V lookup: CDR1 KGHDR, CDR2 SFDVKD. The V end lost 4 bases, the J end lost 8 bases, and 11 bases lay between the germline ends. The CDR3 length is 13 residues.

The gene calls are TRBV5-1 and TRBJ1-1; unclear D gene. The germline V gene has CDR1 SGHRS and CDR2 YFSETQ. Deletions cut 0 bases from V and 7 bases from J, with 7 bases between. The CDR3 loop spans 12 amino acids. The CDR3 DNA sequence: TGCGCCAGCAGCTTGGCCGGGATTGAAGCTTTCTTT. Amino acids: CASSLAGIEAFF.

In this sample, this clonotype turned up a few times. This chain links TRBV29-1 with TRBJ2-7; 9 nucleotides match TRBD1. The germline CDR1 and CDR2 sequences are SQVTM and ANQGSEA. This CDR3 has 13 amino acids. J gave up 3 bases and V 7 bases, and 7 bases lay outside the gene matches. As DNA, the CDR3 is TGCAGCGGTGCGGTGGGACAGGGCTACGAGCAGTACTTC. Amino acid sequence: CSGAVGQGYEQYF.

This sequence joins TRBV24-1 and TRBJ2-3, with D possibly being TRBD1 (5 bases). The germline CDR1 and CDR2 sequences are KGHDR and SFDVKD. Trimming removed 6 bases at V and 3 bases at J, with 12 bases between. The CDR3 covers 14 residues. This CDR3 reads CATSLAGSTDTQYF. CDR3 nucleotide sequence: TGTGCCACCAGTTTGGCAGGGTCGACAGATACGCAGTATTTT.

A single count supports this clonotype. The chain links TRBV9 to TRBJ2-2, with 9 bases aligning to TRBD2. The CDR3 covers 15 residues. V was clipped by 2 bases and J by 4 bases; unmatched bases: 3. Per the germline V gene, CDR1 is SGDLS and CDR2 is YYNGEE. In DNA form, the CDR3 reads TGTGCCAGCAGCGTCCTGACTAGCGGCACCGGGGAGCTGTTTTTT. This translates into CASSVLTSGTGELFF.